Listed below are T cell receptor beta chains from one sample, sequenced in a study of blood T cell repertoires in COVID-19. TCRdb's table, derived via immunoSEQ multiplex PCR, lists solely in-frame clones and lacks some. The sample shows about 200,000 clones, about 90% of them seen only once. Specimen: peripheral blood. The source of these receptors is a man between 18 and 29 years old with active or convalescent COVID-19. The conserved cysteine and the conserved F or W are not part of the CDR3 here. The order of the fields is clone size, D gene, J gene, V gene, CDR3 protein. D genes are given only for firm matches. Rows give clone size only sometimes, using once, few, many, or a class for an expanded clone.

NA,NA,TRBJ2-7,TRBV7-9,ASSRWTGPRGTEQY
NA,TRBD2,TRBJ2-3,TRBV4-3,ASSQDSGSGDTQY
few,NA,TRBJ1-2,TRBV5-5,ASSLAAGRVYGYT
NA,TRBD2,TRBJ2-3,TRBV7-6,ASSLSRGGPDTQY
NA,NA,TRBJ2-2,TRBV9,ASSSQLATGELF
few,NA,TRBJ2-2,TRBV27,ASRTGEAGELF
once,NA,TRBJ1-5,TRBV12-3/TRBV12-4,ASSFAGDQPQH
NA,NA,TRBJ2-1,TRBV5-1,ASSLGPGLISQNNEQF
NA,TRBD1,TRBJ1-5,TRBV6-4,ASSDRDRGCNQPQH
NA,NA,TRBJ1-6,TRBV11-2,ASSSQTGSSYNSPLH
NA,NA,TRBJ2-5,TRBV4-1,ASSQVGEETQY
NA,TRBD1,TRBJ1-3,TRBV7-8,ASSLEGTGAENTIY
NA,TRBD2,TRBJ2-3,TRBV7-3,ASSPRGLAGVTDTQY
NA,NA,TRBJ2-5,TRBV7-8,ASSLGGGQETQY
once,NA,TRBJ2-2,TRBV3-1/TRBV3-2,ASSHGSGTRNTGELF
NA,NA,TRBJ2-3,TRBV28,ASSGEADTQY
NA,TRBD1,TRBJ1-5,TRBV6-5,ACGTGLGQPQH
NA,TRBD1,TRBJ2-3,TRBV7-2,ASSSPRQGSTDTQY
NA,TRBD1,TRBJ1-2,TRBV4-3,ASSPTDRGGGYT
NA,TRBD2,TRBJ2-2,TRBV2,ASILAGGMDTGELF
NA,TRBD1,TRBJ2-6,TRBV5-1,ASSSGTGRSGANVLT
NA,TRBD2,TRBJ2-6,TRBV10-3,AISESAGAGANVLT
NA,NA,TRBJ1-6,TRBV6-5,ASSPQVRMNSPLH
NA,NA,TRBJ2-7,TRBV21-1,ASSKAVDRGVTHPYEQY
NA,NA,TRBJ1-4,TRBV7-2,ASSFDIGGEKLF
NA,NA,TRBJ1-1,TRBV10-1,ASSLTRENTEAF
NA,TRBD2,TRBJ2-3,TRBV28,ASSLPGRGDTQY
NA,NA,TRBJ1-1,TRBV5-6,ASSLGAFTEAF
NA,NA,TRBJ1-2,TRBV15,ATSRVLGSNYGYT
NA,TRBD2,TRBJ2-5,TRBV11-3,ASSLGASGGSETQY
NA,TRBD1,TRBJ2-1,TRBV5-6,ASSLTGEYNEQF
NA,NA,TRBJ2-3,TRBV28,ASTLSNTDTQY
NA,TRBD1,TRBJ2-1,TRBV5-1,ASSFPLGQAQVNEQF
NA,TRBD2,TRBJ2-2,TRBV19,ASSASGTGTGELF
NA,NA,TRBJ2-7,TRBV10-3,AIMPEVAYEQY
few,TRBD1,TRBJ2-7,TRBV7-2,ASSSKDRSGYEQY
NA,TRBD2,TRBJ2-3,TRBV7-2,ASSWRTSGTSTDTQY
NA,TRBD1,TRBJ1-1,TRBV2,ARRDSMNTEAF